This T cell receptor beta chain is drawn from a study of T cell responses to AZD1222 COVID-19 vaccine. About the research overall: Doses given second, at about 4 or about 12 weeks, were pooled. Findings and caveats of the study: Researchers report vaccine-associated CD4 TCRs spanning spike, with dominance at 160-218 and 743-854. White British people made up most donors, females outnumbered males, and clonal diversity was possibly underestimated.

Repertoires were generated with immunoSEQ multiplex PCR, while TCRdb's copy carries only in-frame clones and drops some. The sample includes 130,000 or so clones, around nine tenths of them seen just once. CDR3 length: 13 residues. The germline gives CDR1 LGHDT, CDR2 YNNKEL (reference sequence). V lost 8 bases, J lost 4 bases, and 14 bases lay in between. A word on this clone: No antigen is known for it.

The sample consisted of peripheral blood, taken on day 0 of AZD1222 vaccination. The receptor comes from an adult in good health. The chain uses TRBV3-1 (or the pseudogene TRBV3-2) and TRBJ1-1; TRBD1 might be the D (6 bases). CDR3 loop: CASAKGGTTEAFF. CDR3 nucleotides: TGTGCCAGCGCCAAGGGGGGAACCACTGAAGCTTTCTTT.